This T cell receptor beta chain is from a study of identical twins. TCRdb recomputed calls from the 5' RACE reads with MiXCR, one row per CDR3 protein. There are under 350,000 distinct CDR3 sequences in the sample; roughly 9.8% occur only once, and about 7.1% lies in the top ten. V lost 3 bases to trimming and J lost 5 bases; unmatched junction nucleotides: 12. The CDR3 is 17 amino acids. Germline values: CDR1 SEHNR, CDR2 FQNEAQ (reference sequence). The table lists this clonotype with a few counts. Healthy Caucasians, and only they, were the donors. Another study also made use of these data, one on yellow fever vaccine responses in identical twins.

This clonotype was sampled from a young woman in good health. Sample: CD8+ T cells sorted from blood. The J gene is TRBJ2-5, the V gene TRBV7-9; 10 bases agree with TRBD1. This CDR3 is CASSFSQQTGGRETQYF. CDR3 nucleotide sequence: TGTGCCAGCAGCTTTAGTCAGCAGACAGGGGGCCGGGAGACCCAGTACTTC.